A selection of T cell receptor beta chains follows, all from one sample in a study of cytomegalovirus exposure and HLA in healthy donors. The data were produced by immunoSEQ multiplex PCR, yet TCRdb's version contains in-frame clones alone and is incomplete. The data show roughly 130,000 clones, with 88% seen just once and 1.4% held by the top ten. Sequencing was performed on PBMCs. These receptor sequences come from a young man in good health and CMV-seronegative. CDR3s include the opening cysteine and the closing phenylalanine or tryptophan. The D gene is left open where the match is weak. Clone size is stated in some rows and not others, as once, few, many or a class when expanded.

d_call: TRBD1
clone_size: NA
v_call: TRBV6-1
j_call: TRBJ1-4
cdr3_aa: CASSEGPGQGEKLFF
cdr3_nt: TGTGCCAGCAGTGAAGGACCGGGACAGGGAGAAAAACTGTTTTTT

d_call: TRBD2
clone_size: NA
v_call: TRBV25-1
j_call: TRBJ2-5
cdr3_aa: CASSESGLAEGETQYF
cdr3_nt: TGTGCCAGCAGTGAATCCGGACTAGCGGAGGGAGAGACCCAGTACTTC

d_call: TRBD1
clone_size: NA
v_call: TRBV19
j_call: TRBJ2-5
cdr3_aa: CASSTQDRGQETQYF
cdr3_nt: TGTGCCAGTAGTACTCAGGACAGGGGACAAGAGACCCAGTACTTC

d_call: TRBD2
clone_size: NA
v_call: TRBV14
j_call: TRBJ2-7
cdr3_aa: CASSHLGGDYEQYF
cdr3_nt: TGTGCCAGCAGCCACTTGGGAGGGGACTACGAGCAGTACTTC

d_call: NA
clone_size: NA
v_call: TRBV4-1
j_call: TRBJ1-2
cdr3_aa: CASSQPAGTAEGSYGYTF
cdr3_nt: TGCGCCAGCAGCCAACCCGCCGGGACTGCCGAGGGAAGCTATGGCTACACCTTC

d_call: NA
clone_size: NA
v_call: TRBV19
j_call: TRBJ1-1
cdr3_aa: CASSVWGRDTEAFF
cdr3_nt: TGTGCCAGTAGTGTCTGGGGGAGGGACACTGAAGCTTTCTTT

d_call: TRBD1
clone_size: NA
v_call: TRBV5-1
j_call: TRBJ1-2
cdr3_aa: CASSLGTAGLGYTF
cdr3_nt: TGCGCCAGCAGCCTAGGGACAGCCGGTTTAGGCTACACCTTC

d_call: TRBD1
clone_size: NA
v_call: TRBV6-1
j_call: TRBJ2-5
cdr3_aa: CATAGTAETQYF
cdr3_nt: TGTGCCACCGCCGGGACAGCAGAGACCCAGTACTTC

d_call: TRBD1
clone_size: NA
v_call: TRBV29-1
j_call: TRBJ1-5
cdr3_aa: CSVLVPQTGMNQPQHF
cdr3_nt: TGCAGCGTTCTTGTTCCCCAGACAGGGATGAATCAGCCCCAGCATTTT

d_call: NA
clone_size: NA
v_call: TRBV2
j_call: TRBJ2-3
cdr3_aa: CASKRNGNSDTQYF
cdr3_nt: TGTGCCAGCAAACGGAACGGGAACTCAGATACGCAGTATTTT

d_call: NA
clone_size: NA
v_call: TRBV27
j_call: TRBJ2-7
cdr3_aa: CASCETGSSYEQYF
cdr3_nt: TGTGCCAGCTGCGAGACAGGTAGCTCCTACGAGCAGTACTTC

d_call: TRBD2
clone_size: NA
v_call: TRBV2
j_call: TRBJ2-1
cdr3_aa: CASSTTSGRNNEQFF
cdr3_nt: TGTGCCAGCAGTACCACTAGCGGGAGGAACAATGAGCAGTTCTTC

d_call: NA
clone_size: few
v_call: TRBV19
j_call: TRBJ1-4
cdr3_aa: CASSIDRQGFKLFF
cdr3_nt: TGTGCCAGTAGTATAGACCGCCAGGGGTTTAAACTGTTTTTT

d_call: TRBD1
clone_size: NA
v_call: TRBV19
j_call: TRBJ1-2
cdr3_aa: CASSLDRGGTYGYTF
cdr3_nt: TGTGCCAGTAGTCTCGACAGGGGGGGAACCTATGGCTACACCTTC

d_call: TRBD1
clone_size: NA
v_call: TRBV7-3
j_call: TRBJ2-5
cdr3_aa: CASSPDRLQETQYF
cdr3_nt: TGTGCCAGCAGCCCGGACAGGCTCCAAGAGACCCAGTACTTC

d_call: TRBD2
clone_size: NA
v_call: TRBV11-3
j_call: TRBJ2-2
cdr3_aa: CASSLTWGEGTGELFF
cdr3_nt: TGTGCCAGCAGCCTCACCTGGGGGGAGGGCACCGGGGAGCTGTTTTTT

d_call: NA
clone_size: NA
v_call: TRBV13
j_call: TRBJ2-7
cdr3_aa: CASSTSAESYEQYF
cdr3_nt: TGTGCCAGCAGCACCTCCGCGGAATCCTACGAGCAGTACTTC

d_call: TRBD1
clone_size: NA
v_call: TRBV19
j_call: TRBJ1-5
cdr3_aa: CASSLPGTVWSNQPQHF
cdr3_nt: TGTGCCAGTAGTTTACCCGGGACAGTATGGAGCAATCAGCCCCAGCATTTT

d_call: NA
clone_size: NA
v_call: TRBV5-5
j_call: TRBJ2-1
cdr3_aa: CASSSLLLEQFF
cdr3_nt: TGTGCCAGCAGCTCCCTACTGCTTGAGCAGTTCTTC

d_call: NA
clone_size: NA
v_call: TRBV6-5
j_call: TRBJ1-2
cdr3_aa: CASSPPFRDIYGYTF
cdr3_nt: TGTGCCAGCAGTCCACCATTCCGGGACATCTATGGCTACACCTTC

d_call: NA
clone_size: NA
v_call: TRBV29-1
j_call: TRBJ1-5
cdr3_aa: CSAGQINQPQHF
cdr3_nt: TGCAGCGCTGGACAGATTAATCAGCCCCAGCATTTT

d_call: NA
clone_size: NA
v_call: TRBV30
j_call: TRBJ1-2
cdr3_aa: CAWRTQGKGYTF
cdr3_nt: TGTGCCTGGAGGACCCAGGGTAAAGGCTACACCTTC

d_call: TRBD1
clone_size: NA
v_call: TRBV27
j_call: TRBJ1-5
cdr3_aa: CASSQLSGGTGIQPQHF
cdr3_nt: TGTGCCAGCAGTCAACTAAGTGGGGGGACAGGGATCCAGCCCCAGCATTTT

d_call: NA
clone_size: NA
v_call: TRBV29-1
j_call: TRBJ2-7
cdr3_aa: CSVEDRTKSSYEQYF
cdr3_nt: TGCAGCGTTGAAGATCGGACAAAAAGCTCCTACGAGCAGTACTTC

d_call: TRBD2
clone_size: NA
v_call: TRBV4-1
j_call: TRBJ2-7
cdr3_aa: CASSQDIGTSGSPTYEQYF
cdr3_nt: TGCGCCAGCAGCCAAGATATCGGGACTAGCGGGAGCCCTACCTACGAGCAGTACTTC

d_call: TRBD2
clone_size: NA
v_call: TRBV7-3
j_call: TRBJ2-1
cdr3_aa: CASSALAGGPGNEQFF
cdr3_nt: TGTGCCAGCAGCGCCCTAGCGGGAGGGCCGGGGAATGAGCAGTTCTTC

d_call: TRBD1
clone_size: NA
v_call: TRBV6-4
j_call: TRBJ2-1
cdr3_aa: CASSVGGDRFHEQFF
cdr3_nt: TGTGCCAGCAGTGTAGGGGGCGACAGGTTCCATGAGCAGTTCTTC

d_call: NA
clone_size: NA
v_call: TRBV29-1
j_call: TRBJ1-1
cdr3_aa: CSVAGGLEAFF
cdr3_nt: TGCAGCGTTGCTGGGGGCCTTGAAGCTTTCTTT

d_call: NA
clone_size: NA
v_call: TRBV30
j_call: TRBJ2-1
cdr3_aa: CAWSLAGLSYNEQFF
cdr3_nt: TGTGCCTGGAGTTTGGCGGGGCTGTCCTACAATGAGCAGTTCTTC

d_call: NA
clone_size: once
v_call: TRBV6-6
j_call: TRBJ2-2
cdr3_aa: CASSYSSNTGELFF
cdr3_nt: TGTGCCAGCAGTTACTCGAGTAACACCGGGGAGCTGTTTTTT

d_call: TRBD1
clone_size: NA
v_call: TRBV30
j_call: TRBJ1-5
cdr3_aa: CAWSVQGRRINQPQHF
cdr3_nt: TGTGCCTGGAGTGTACAGGGGAGAAGAATTAATCAGCCCCAGCATTTT

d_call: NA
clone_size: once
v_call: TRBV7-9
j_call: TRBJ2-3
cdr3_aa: CARRPPSTDTQYF
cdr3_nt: TGTGCCCGGAGGCCTCCTAGCACAGATACGCAGTATTTT

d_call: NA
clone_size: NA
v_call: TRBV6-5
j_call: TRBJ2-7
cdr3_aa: CASSNGLTYEQYF
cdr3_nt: TGTGCCAGCAGCAATGGACTTACCTACGAGCAGTACTTC

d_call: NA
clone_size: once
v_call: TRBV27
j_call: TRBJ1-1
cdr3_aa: CASSLQGQAEAFF
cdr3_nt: TGTGCCAGCAGTTTACAGGGTCAGGCTGAAGCTTTCTTT

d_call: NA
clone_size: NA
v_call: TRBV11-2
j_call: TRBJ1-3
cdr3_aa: CASSLLQGIGNTIYF
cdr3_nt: TGTGCCAGCAGCTTACTCCAGGGTATTGGAAACACCATATATTTT

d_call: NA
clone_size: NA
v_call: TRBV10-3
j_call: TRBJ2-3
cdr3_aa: CAISERDSLGTDTQYF
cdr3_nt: TGTGCCATCAGTGAGCGGGACTCTCTAGGAACAGATACGCAGTATTTT

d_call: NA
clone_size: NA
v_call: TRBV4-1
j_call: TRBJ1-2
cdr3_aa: CASSQRPDSSPAFDGYTF
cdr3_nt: TGCGCCAGCAGCCAACGACCAGACAGCAGCCCCGCCTTTGATGGCTACACCTTC

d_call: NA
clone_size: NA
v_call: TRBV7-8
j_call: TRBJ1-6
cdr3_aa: CASSLRAPNSPLHF
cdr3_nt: TGTGCCAGCAGCCTACGCGCCCCCAATTCACCCCTCCACTTT

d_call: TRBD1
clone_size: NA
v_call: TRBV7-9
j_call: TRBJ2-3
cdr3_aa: CASSRGQGDRDTQYF
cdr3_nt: TGTGCCAGCAGCCGGGGACAGGGGGATCGAGATACGCAGTATTTT

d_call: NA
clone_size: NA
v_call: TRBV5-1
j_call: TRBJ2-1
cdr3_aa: CASSPSVRRVYNEQFF
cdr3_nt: TGCGCCAGCAGCCCCTCAGTCCGGCGGGTATACAATGAGCAGTTCTTC

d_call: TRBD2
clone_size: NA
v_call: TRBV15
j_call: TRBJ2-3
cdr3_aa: CATSRSRTSGTDTQYF
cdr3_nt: TGTGCCACCAGCAGGTCACGGACTAGCGGCACAGATACGCAGTATTTT

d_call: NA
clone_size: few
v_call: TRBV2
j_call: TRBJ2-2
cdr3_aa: CASSDAGSGELFF
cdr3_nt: TGTGCCAGCAGTGATGCGGGATCCGGGGAGCTGTTTTTT

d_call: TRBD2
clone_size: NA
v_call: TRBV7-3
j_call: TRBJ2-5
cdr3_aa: CASSFTAGGPWETQYF
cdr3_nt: TGTGCCAGCAGCTTTACAGCGGGAGGGCCGTGGGAGACCCAGTACTTC

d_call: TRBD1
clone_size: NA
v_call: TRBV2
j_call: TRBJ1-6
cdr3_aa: CASMEGARSPLHF
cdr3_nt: TGTGCCAGCATGGAGGGGGCGCGTTCACCCCTCCACTTT

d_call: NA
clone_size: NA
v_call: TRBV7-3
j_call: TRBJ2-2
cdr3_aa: CASQGNTGELFF
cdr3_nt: TGTGCCAGCCAGGGAAACACCGGGGAGCTGTTTTTT

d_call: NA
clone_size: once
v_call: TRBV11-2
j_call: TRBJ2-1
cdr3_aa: CASSLVSEQFF
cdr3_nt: TGTGCCAGCAGCTTAGTATCCGAGCAGTTCTTC

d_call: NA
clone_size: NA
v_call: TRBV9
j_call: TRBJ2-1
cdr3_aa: CASSVRSGFGRNEQFF
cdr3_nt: TGTGCCAGCAGCGTACGATCAGGGTTCGGTAGGAATGAGCAGTTCTTC

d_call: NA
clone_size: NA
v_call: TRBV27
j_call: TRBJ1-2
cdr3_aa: CASSQNGGYGYTF
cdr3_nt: TGTGCCAGCAGCCAAAACGGCGGTTATGGCTACACCTTC

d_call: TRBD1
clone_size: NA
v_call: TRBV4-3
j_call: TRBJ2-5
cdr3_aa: CASSQYLVGTGPETQYF
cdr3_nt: TGCGCCAGCAGCCAGTACCTGGTAGGGACAGGGCCAGAGACCCAGTACTTC

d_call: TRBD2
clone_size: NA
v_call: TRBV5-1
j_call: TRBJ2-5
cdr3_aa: CASSSRGAGLSQETQYF
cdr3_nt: TGCGCCAGCAGCTCCCGAGGAGCGGGACTAAGCCAAGAGACCCAGTACTTC

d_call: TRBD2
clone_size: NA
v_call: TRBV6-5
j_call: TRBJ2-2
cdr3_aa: CASSSTSGRGELFF
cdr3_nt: TGTGCCAGCAGTAGCACTAGCGGGAGGGGGGAGCTGTTTTTT

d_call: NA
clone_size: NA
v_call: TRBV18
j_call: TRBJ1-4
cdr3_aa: CASPGAGTTNEKLFF
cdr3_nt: TGTGCCAGCCCCGGTGCGGGTACAACTAATGAAAAACTGTTTTTT

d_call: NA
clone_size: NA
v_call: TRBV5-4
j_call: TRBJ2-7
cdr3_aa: CASSLPGRGYEQYF
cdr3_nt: TGTGCCAGCAGCCTCCCCGGGAGAGGCTACGAGCAGTACTTC

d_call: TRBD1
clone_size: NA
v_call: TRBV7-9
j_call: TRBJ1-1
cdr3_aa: CASGNRGLNTEAFF
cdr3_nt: TGTGCCAGCGGCAACAGGGGTTTGAACACTGAAGCTTTCTTT

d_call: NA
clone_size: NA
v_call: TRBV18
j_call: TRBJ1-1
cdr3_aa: CASSPTLLGLRTEAFF
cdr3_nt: TGTGCCAGCTCACCAACTTTATTGGGGCTTCGAACTGAAGCTTTCTTT